The clone carrying this T cell receptor (beta chain) was found many times. Its antigen is not known. The record originates from a study of type 1 and type 2 diabetes patients. Study-level results: V and J gene usage correlated at about 0.97 between type 2 diabetes and control samples. Type 2 diabetes patients had few highly-expanded CD4+ clones, median one.

Donors had no other autoimmune disease or infection in four weeks. Germline lookup yields CDR1 SNHLY and CDR2 FYNNEI. The CDR3 runs 13 residues. V lost 6 bases to trimming and J lost 0 bases, with 8 bases between them. Genomic DNA was the PCR template. A primer set of 30 forward and 13 reverse primers amplified the CDR3. TCRdb recomputed calls from the multiplex PCR reads with MiXCR, one row per CDR3 protein. The sample lists about 290,000 distinct CDR3 sequences; roughly 48% were seen once. The chain recombines TRBV2 with TRBJ1-1; a weak D match, TRBD1 (6 bases). Input material: peripheral blood mononuclear cells (PBMCs). The clonotype originates from a man between 18 and 29 years old with type 2 diabetes. The CDR3 loop is CASRYRVNTEAFF. The DNA of the CDR3 is TGTGCCAGCAGATACAGGGTGAACACTGAAGCTTTCTTT.